Shown below are 2 T cell receptor beta chains from a single sample sequenced in a study of T cells in narcolepsy. Clones were read by immunoSEQ multiplex PCR, and TCRdb kept only the in-frame ones, dropping some. The table shows 25,000 to 35,000 clones, with under 85% occurring only once. Source material: CD45RA- memory CD4+ T cells from PBMCs. These receptors were collected from a human donor with narcolepsy.

The chain joins TRBV5-4 to TRBJ2-1; 7 positions agree with TRBD2. Germline V gives CDR1 SGHNT, CDR2 YYREEE (reference sequence). V shed 0 bases, J shed 6 bases, and the junction held 6 bases outside the gene matches. The CDR3 contains 15 residues. CDR3 bases: TGTGCCAGCAGCTTGGGGGGCGGGAGTCGCAATGAGCAGTTCTTC. The encoded protein is CASSLGGGSRNEQFF.

V is TRBV7-2 and J is TRBJ2-5; either TRBD1 or TRBD2 may fit D (5 bases each). Germline CDR1 is SGHTA and CDR2 is FQGNSA. The V gene lost 5 bases and the J gene lost 7 bases, with 14 bases spanning the gap. The CDR3 extends over 13 amino acids. The CDR3 coding sequence is TGTGCCAGCAGCGGGGCCCCCGAGGGGACCCAGTACTTC. Residues: CASSGAPEGTQYF.